This record looks at one T cell receptor (beta chain) sequence and its context. Its matching antigen is unknown. The data derive from a study of T cell responses to AZD1222 COVID-19 vaccine. The V gene end was trimmed by 3 bases and the J gene end by 1 base; junction bases not matched to a gene: 6. The CDR3 covers 15 residues. Germline lookup yields CDR1 SGDLS and CDR2 YYNGEE. The assay was immunoSEQ multiplex PCR, and TCRdb's table has in-frame clones only and misses some. The sample records some 150,000 clones, 92% being singletons. Broader study findings: Among spike-specific TCRs, nearly half reportedly target unmutated variant regions. Sampling captured repertoires only after the peak T cell response. Only a handful of people who got AZD1222 tested seropositive at baseline.

Sequenced material: peripheral blood, taken 28 days after the second AZD1222 dose. The J gene is TRBJ1-1, the V gene TRBV9, with TRBD1 identical over 7 bases. The clonotype originates from an adult who received the AZD1222 COVID-19 vaccine. CDR3 nucleotides: TGTGCCAGCAGCGCCAGGGACAGCCCGAACACTGAAGCTTTCTTT. This gives the protein CASSARDSPNTEAFF. Together with reference TRBV9 and TRBJ1-1, the CDR3 gives the full variable domain: DSGVTQTPKHLITATGQRVTLRCSPRSGDLSVYWYQQSLDQGLQFLIQYYNGEERAKGNILERFSAQQFPDLHSELNLSSLELGDSALYFCASSARDSPNTEAFFGQGTRLTVV.